The present T cell receptor beta chain was sequenced within a study of blood T cell repertoires in COVID-19. At the level of the study: Whether acute or convalescent, the COVID-19 samples came from the United States, Italy and Spain. PBMCs, B-cell-depleted T cells, or T cells provided the cDNA or gDNA that made up the material.

This CDR3 has 15 amino acids. Germline CDR1 reads MNHEY; CDR2 reads SVGEGT. J was trimmed by 9 bases and V by 7 bases; bases with no gene match: 14. Original processing methods: Reference gene primer amplification gave nucleated cell count estimates. The table came from immunoSEQ multiplex PCR; TCRdb's copy has only in-frame clones and leaves some out. V and J calls and clone size are given by that table; D and trimming were obtained from the DNA. The table records fewer than 250,000 clones, 65% to 90% of them present only once. Sequences were obtained from peripheral blood. The source is a woman aged 50 to 60 with acute or convalescent COVID-19. The rearrangement uses TRBV6-2 or TRBV6-3 and TRBJ2-1; 8 nucleotides line up with TRBD1. As DNA, the CDR3 is TGTGCCAGCACCCCCTCTTCACAGGGGGTCGGTGAGCAGTTCTTC. Amino acid sequence: CASTPSSQGVGEQFF.